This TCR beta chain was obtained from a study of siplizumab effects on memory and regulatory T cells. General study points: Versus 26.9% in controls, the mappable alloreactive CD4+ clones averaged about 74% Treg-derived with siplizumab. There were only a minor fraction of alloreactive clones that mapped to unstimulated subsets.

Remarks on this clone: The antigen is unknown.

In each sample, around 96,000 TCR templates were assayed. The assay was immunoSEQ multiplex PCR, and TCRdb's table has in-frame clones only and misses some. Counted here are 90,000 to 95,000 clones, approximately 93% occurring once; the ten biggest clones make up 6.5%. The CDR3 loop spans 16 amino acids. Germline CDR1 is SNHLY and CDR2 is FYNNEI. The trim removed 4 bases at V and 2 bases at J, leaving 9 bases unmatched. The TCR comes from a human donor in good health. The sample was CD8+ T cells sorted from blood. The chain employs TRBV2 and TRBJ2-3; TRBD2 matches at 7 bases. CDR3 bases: TGTGCCAGCAGTGCGACTGGGCGGGGGAACACAGATACGCAGTATTTT. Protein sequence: CASSATGRGNTDTQYF.